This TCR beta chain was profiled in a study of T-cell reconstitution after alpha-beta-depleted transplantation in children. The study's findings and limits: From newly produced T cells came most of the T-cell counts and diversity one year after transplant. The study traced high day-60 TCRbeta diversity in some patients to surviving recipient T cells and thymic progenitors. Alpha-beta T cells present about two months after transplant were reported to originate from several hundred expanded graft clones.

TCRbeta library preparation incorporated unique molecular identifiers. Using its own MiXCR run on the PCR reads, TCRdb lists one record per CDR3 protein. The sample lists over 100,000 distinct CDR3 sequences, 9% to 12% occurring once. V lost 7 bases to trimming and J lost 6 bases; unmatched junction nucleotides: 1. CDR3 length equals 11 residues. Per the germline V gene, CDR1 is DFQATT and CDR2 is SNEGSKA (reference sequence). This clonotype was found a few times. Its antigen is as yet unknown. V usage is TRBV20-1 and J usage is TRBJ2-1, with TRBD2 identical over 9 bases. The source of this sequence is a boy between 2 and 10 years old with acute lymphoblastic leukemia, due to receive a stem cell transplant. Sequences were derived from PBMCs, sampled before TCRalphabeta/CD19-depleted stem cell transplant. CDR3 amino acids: CSGGRGNEQFF. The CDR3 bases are TGCAGTGGCGGGAGGGGCAATGAGCAGTTCTTC.